This T cell receptor beta chain is from a study of blood T cell repertoires in COVID-19. Study summary: Sites across the United States, Italy and Spain contributed samples from acute and convalescent COVID-19. PBMCs, B-cell-depleted T cells, or T cells provided the cDNA or gDNA that made up the material.

Trimming removed 5 bases at V and 5 bases at J, with 18 bases between. From germline, CDR1 is SSHAT and CDR2 FNYEAQ (reference sequence). This CDR3 has 15 amino acids. Libraries were prepared by immunoSEQ multiplex PCR; TCRdb keeps only in-frame clonotypes and omits some of them. This table has fewer than 300,000 clones, 84% appearing once. Patients at the Seattle site were enrolled during active infection and followed longitudinally. The chain combines TRBV7-7 with TRBJ2-5, with D maybe TRBD1 (6 bases). This TCR was sampled from a person aged 70 to 79 with COVID-19, enrolled during active disease. Sequencing was performed on peripheral blood. The CDR3 reads CASSKNVQGVETQYF. DNA of the CDR3: TGTGCCAGCAGCAAAAATGTACAGGGAGTGGAGACCCAGTACTTC.